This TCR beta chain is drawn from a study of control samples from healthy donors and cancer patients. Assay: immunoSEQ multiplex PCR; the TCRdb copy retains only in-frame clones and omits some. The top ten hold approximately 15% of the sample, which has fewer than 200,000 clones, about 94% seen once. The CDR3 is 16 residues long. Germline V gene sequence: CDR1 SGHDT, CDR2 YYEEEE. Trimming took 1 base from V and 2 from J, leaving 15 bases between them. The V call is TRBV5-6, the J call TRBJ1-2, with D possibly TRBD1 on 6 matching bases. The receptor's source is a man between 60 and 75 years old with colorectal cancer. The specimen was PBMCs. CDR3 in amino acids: CASSLRTAGENYGYTF. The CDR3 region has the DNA TGTGCCAGCAGCTTGAGGACGGCAGGGGAGAACTATGGCTACACCTTC.